A selection of T cell receptor beta chains follows, all from one sample in a study of blood T cell repertoires in COVID-19. Generated by immunoSEQ multiplex PCR, the TCRdb table keeps only in-frame clones and is missing some. The sample yields tens of thousands of clones, 65% to 90% seen once. Material for sequencing was peripheral blood. Receptors originate from a man aged 25 to 40 with COVID-19, enrolled during active disease. Each CDR3 is given with its conserved first and last residue.

>TRBJ2-7|14|TRBV11-2
CASSRGLAGYEQYF
>TRBJ1-2|12|TRBV28
CASSTSGGGYTF
>TRBJ2-2|15|TRBV12-5
CASGKGQGNTGELFF
>TRBJ1-2|13|TRBV28
CASQTGISYGYTF
>TRBJ2-7|16|TRBV28
CASSYPGTGVSYEQYF
>TRBJ1-1|16|TRBV27
CASTTQSVQGNTEAFF
>TRBJ1-4|14|TRBV30
CALGGAGFNEKLFF
>TRBJ1-6|15|TRBV7-9
CASSRVVGAQGPLHF
>TRBJ2-3|14|TRBV6-4
CASSDREEADTQYF
>TRBJ2-3|15|TRBV14
CASSQDRGGRDTQYF
>TRBJ1-2|12|TRBV28
CASSLTGYGYTF
>TRBJ1-5|15|TRBV6-6
CASSYSRAGNQPQHF
>TRBJ1-5|15|TRBV21-1
CASSNGRGGNQPQHF
>TRBJ1-5|14|TRBV10-1
CASRNRAGGQPQHF
>TRBJ1-1|11|TRBV28
CASSDRPEAFF
>TRBJ1-1|13|TRBV11-2
CASSAGPNTEAFF